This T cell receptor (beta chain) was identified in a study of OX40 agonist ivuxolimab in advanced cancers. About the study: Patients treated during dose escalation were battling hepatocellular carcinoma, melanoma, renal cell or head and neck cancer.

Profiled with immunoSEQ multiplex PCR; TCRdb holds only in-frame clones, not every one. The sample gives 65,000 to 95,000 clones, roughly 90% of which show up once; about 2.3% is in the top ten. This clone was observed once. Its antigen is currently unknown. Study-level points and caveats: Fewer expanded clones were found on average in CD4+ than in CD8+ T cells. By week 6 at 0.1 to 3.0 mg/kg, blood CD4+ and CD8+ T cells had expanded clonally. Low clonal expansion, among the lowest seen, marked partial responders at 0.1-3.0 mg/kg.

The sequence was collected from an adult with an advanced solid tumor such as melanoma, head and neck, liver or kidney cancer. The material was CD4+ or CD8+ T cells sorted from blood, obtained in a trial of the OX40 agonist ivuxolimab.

The CDR3 sequence: CASTNRFSYEQYF. The DNA of the CDR3 is TGTGCCAGCACTAATCGATTTTCCTACGAGCAGTACTTC. V is TRBV6-1 and J is TRBJ2-7; unclear D gene. There are 13 residues in the CDR3. CDR1 and CDR2 (germline): MNHNS, SASEGT. The V and J ends lost 7 bases and 1 base respectively, with 11 bases between them.